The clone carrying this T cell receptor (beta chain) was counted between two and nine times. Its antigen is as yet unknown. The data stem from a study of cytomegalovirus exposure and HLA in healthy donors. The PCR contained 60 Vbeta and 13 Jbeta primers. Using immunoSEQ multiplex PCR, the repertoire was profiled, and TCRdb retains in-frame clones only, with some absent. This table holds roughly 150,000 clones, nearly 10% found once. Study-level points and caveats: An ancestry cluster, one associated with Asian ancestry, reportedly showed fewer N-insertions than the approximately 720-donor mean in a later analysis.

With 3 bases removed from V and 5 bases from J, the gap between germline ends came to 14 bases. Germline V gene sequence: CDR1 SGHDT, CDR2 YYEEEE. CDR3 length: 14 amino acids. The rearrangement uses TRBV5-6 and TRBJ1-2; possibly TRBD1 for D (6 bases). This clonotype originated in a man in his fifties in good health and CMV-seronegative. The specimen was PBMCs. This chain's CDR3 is CASSYPQGTYGYTF. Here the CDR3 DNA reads TGTGCCAGCAGCTACCCTCAGGGGACATATGGCTACACCTTC.